The 3 T cell receptor beta chains below were found in one sample sequenced in a study of T cell repertoires in MIS-A myocarditis. Repertoires were generated with immunoSEQ multiplex PCR, while TCRdb's copy carries only in-frame clones and drops some. The sample lists roughly 14,000 clones; 74% were seen once. The sequencing input was left ventricle heart tissue obtained at autopsy. The receptor set was obtained from a man younger than 35 with fulminant myocarditis from multisystem inflammatory syndrome in adults (MIS-A) after COVID-19.

The chain recombines TRBV9 with TRBJ1-2, with D possibly being TRBD1 (6 bases). Germline CDR1 is SGDLS and CDR2 is YYNGEE. CDR3 length: 14 amino acids. Trimming cost V 3 bases and J 3 bases, with 12 bases left between them. The CDR3 reads CASSGRDTHYGYTF. The CDR3 nucleotides are TGTGCCAGCAGCGGACGGGACACCCACTATGGCTACACCTTC.

The rearrangement joins TRBV30 to TRBJ1-6; TRBD1 aligns across 10 bases. With 8 bases clipped from V and 9 bases from J, the junction kept 13 bases outside the gene matches. This CDR3 region has 15 residues. Germline V gene lookup returns CDR1 GTSNPN and CDR2 SVGIG (reference sequence). CDR3 region: CALNSRDRGFSPLHF. In DNA form, the CDR3 reads TGTGCCCTCAATTCCCGGGACAGGGGTTTTTCACCCCTCCACTTT. Supplemented by reference TRBV30 and TRBJ1-6, the full variable domain reads SQTIHQWPATLVQPVGSPLSLECTVEGTSNPNLYWYRQAAGRGLQLLFYSVGIGQISSEVPQNLSASRPQDRQFILSSKKLLLSDSGFYLCALNSRDRGFSPLHFGNGTRLTVT.

This sequence joins TRBV6-1 and TRBJ1-6, with D possibly being TRBD1 (6 bases). The V and J ends lost 0 bases and 13 bases respectively, with 16 bases between them. Germline CDR1 and CDR2: MNHNS and SASEGT. The CDR3 consists of 15 residues. The CDR3 DNA reads as TGTGCCAGCAGTGAAGCTGTAACAGGGATCAAGCCCCTCCACTTT. As protein: CASSEAVTGIKPLHF.